A single sample is the source of the 13 T cell receptor beta chains below, sequenced in a study of response to subunit inactivated influenza vaccine. A single record per CDR3 protein comes from TCRdb applying MiXCR to the RT-PCR reads. The sample consists of 550,000 to 600,000 distinct CDR3 sequences, about 10% of them appearing once. This material consisted of PBMCs from blood, taken on the day of vaccination. The receptors here all came from a middle-aged man who received an inactivated influenza vaccine.

At least ten counts were recorded for this clonotype. The chain is built from TRBV11-2 and TRBJ1-6; the match to TRBD1 covers 7 bases. The CDR3 loop spans 16 amino acids. Germline CDR1 reads SGHAT; CDR2 reads FQNNGV. With 5 bases clipped from V and 10 bases from J, the junction kept 14 bases outside the gene matches. CDR3 loop: CASSRGQWVVKSPLHF. The CDR3, as DNA: TGTGCCAGCAGCCGGGGACAGTGGGTGGTTAAATCACCCCTCCACTTT.

This clonotype was picked up many times. The rearrangement joins TRBV29-1 to TRBJ1-1; 8 bases line up with TRBD1. CDR1 and CDR2 (germline): SQVTM, ANQGSEA. CDR3 length: 13 residues. V shed 6 bases, J shed 1 base, and the junction held 4 bases outside the gene matches. CDR3 sequence (DNA): TGCAGCGTACGAACAGGGGGGAACACTGAAGCTTTCTTT. This codes for CSVRTGGNTEAFF.

Ten or more counts support this clonotype. The rearrangement links TRBV12-3 or TRBV12-4 to TRBJ2-7, with D possibly called TRBD1 or TRBD2 (5 bases each). The CDR3 covers 15 residues. V gave up 6 bases and J gave up 5 bases, with 20 bases separating them. CDR3 loop: CASRSGTLRINEQYF. The CDR3 DNA sequence: TGTGCCAGCAGGTCCGGGACCCTGAGGATAAACGAGCAGTACTTC.

CDR3 coding DNA: TGTGCCAGCAGCTTAGCCTTACAGGGGGCGCAGCCCCAGCATTTT. Translating it yields CASSLALQGAQPQHF. The chain is built from TRBV7-2 and TRBJ1-5; 9 positions match TRBD1. V lost 0 bases, J lost 7 bases, and 4 bases stayed unmatched. CDR1 and CDR2 from the germline V gene are SGHTA and FQGNSA. The CDR3 extends over 15 amino acids.

This clonotype was detected only a few times. The gene calls are TRBV2 and TRBJ2-2, with a tentative D call TRBD1 (6 bases). Germline-derived CDR1 and CDR2 are SNHLY and FYNNEI. This CDR3 has 16 residues. V lost 2 bases to trimming and J lost 4 bases, with 14 bases between them. The CDR3 sequence: CASSESRTAFTGELFF. For the CDR3, the DNA is TGTGCCAGCAGTGAATCAAGGACAGCTTTCACCGGGGAGCTGTTTTTT.

This chain joins TRBV9 and TRBJ2-3, with 13 positions matching TRBD2. This CDR3 is built from 17 residues. The J segment lost 15 bases and the V segment lost 3 bases, leaving 19 bases of the junction unmatched. Germline V CDR1 and CDR2: SGDLS, YYNGEE. This chain's CDR3 is CASSARTSGGYPQIVYF. In nucleotides, the CDR3 is TGTGCCAGCAGCGCCCGGACTAGCGGGGGCTACCCACAGATCGTATATTTT. The complete variable domain, with remaining parts taken from reference TRBV9 and TRBJ2-3, reads DSGVTQTPKHLITATGQRVTLRCSPRSGDLSVYWYQQSLDQGLQFLIQYYNGEERAKGNILERFSAQQFPDLHSELNLSSLELGDSALYFCASSARTSGGYPQIVYFGPGTRLTVL.

A word on this clonotype: Without the conserved terminal phenylalanine or tryptophan, this CDR3 likely stems from a read error. The chain recombines TRBV12-3 or TRBV12-4 with TRBJ2-1, with D tentatively TRBD2 (5 bases). Between the trimmed V and J ends, which lost 5 bases and 6 bases, there was a span of 8 bases. CDR3 length equals 12 residues. The CDR3 coding sequence is TGTGCCAGCAGTCACCGGGGCAATGAGCAGTTCTTA. This gives the protein CASSHRGNEQFL.

This clonotype was picked up a small number of times. The gene calls are TRBV10-3 and TRBJ2-7; D might be TRBD2 (6 bases). From germline, CDR1 is ENHRY and CDR2 SYGVKD. There are 18 residues in the CDR3. The V and J ends lost 0 bases and 4 bases respectively, with 22 bases between them. CDR3 sequence reads: CAISESDGWVSGIYEQYF. The CDR3 region has the DNA TGTGCCATCAGTGAGTCTGACGGTTGGGTTAGCGGAATTTACGAGCAGTACTTC.

There are many counts of this clonotype. V is TRBV28 and J is TRBJ2-5; the D gene could be TRBD1 or TRBD2 (5 bases each). V was trimmed by 3 bases and J by 4 bases, leaving 12 bases between them. Germline lookup yields CDR1 MDHEN and CDR2 SYDVKM. This CDR3 is 14 amino acids long. The CDR3 protein is CASSFTAGGETQYF. CDR3 DNA: TGTGCCAGCAGTTTCACAGCTGGGGGAGAGACCCAGTACTTC. Complete variable domain (other parts from reference TRBV28 and TRBJ2-5): DVKVTQSSRYLVKRTGEKVFLECVQDMDHENMFWYRQDPGLGLRLIYFSYDVKMKEKGDIPEGYSVSREKKERFSLILESASTNQTSMYLCASSFTAGGETQYFGPGTRLLVL.

This clonotype was seen many times. The genes are TRBV28 and TRBJ2-1; TRBD2 agrees at 7 bases. Trimming removed 5 bases from V and 6 bases from J; junction bases left unmatched: 10. The CDR3 has 15 amino acids. The V gene's germline CDR1 is MDHEN and CDR2 SYDVKM. The CDR3 region has the DNA TGTGCCAGCAGTCCCTATAAGTTAGCGGGCAATGAGCAGTTCTTC. It specifies CASSPYKLAGNEQFF.

This clonotype was picked up a small number of times. V usage is TRBV15 and J usage is TRBJ1-5, with D maybe TRBD1 (6 bases). The germline V gene encodes CDR1 LNHNV and CDR2 YYDKDF (reference sequence). V was trimmed by 4 bases and J by 11 bases, leaving 18 bases between them. The CDR3 has 14 residues. CDR3: CATSTPIQGTSQHF. Here the CDR3 DNA reads TGTGCCACCAGCACACCAATCCAGGGGACCTCCCAGCATTTT.

This clonotype was observed many times. The chain employs TRBV12-3 or TRBV12-4 and TRBJ2-5; a weak D match, TRBD1 (6 bases). Between the trimmed V and J ends, which lost 7 bases and 1 base, there was a span of 22 bases. The CDR3 length is 17 residues. The CDR3 protein is CASTSVLGDNGQETQYF. The CDR3 region has the DNA TGTGCCAGCACCTCGGTCCTAGGGGACAATGGCCAAGAGACCCAGTACTTC.

This clonotype turned up a few times. J is TRBJ2-1 and V is TRBV12-3 or TRBV12-4; TRBD2 matches at 13 bases. The junction had 14 bases not matched to a gene; V was cut back by 6 bases and J by 0 bases. The CDR3 has 20 amino acids. The CDR3 loop is CASSPSAGLAGFFSYNEQFF. In nucleotides, the CDR3 is TGTGCCAGCAGCCCATCGGCGGGACTAGCGGGGTTCTTCTCCTACAATGAGCAGTTCTTC.